This record covers a single T cell receptor (beta chain). The sample originates from a study of blood T cell repertoires in COVID-19. In the study overall: The United States, Italy and Spain were the sources of the acute and convalescent COVID-19 samples. T cells, B-cell-depleted T cells, or PBMCs provided the cDNA or gDNA that served as material.

Seattle patients were enrolled while actively infected and followed longitudinally. In the original workflow: For nucleated cells, counts were estimated from reference gene primer amplification. Only in-frame clones appear in the TCRdb table, and some are missing; sequencing was by immunoSEQ multiplex PCR. V, J and clone size are those of that table, while D and trimming were read from the DNA. The table records about 250,000 clones, about 91% of them present only once. The sample comprised peripheral blood. This TCR was recovered from a woman in her thirties with COVID-19, enrolled during active disease.

In DNA form, the CDR3 reads TGTGCCAGCTCACCCAGGGGGCAGAGCGTTCTCACTGAAGCTTTCTTT. Translating it yields CASSPRGQSVLTEAFF. V is TRBV18 and J is TRBJ1-1; 8 bases map to TRBD1. The V segment lost 3 bases and the J segment 4 bases; nucleotides outside the gene matches: 10. CDR3 length: 16 residues. Germline loops: CDR1 KGHSH, CDR2 LQKENI.